Below, one TCR beta chain is given with its context. The data originate from a study of shared clonotypes between healthy human individuals. The CDR3 has 15 residues. CDR1 and CDR2 (germline): SNHLY, FYNNEI. Losses at the gene ends were 9 bases for V and 5 bases for J; bases not matched to a gene: 12. In the naive CD8 group, cells lacked CD45RO and were positively selected for CCR7, so terminally differentiated effector memory CD45RA+ cells were left out. Authors' data handling: Junction-only sequences without quality scores came from ImmunoSEQ, so filtering differed. TCRdb's table, derived via immunoSEQ multiplex PCR, lists solely in-frame clones and lacks some. V and J calls plus clone size are reproduced from that table; the DNA served to infer D and trimming. The profile shows hundreds of thousands of clones, around 92% of them singletons.

The sequenced sample consisted of naive CD8+ T cells sorted from blood. The V and J genes are TRBV2 and TRBJ2-5; 10 bases match TRBD1. The clonotype originates from a man under 40 in good health. The CDR3 spells CARRGGDRGLETQYF. CDR3 DNA sequence: TGTGCCAGAAGAGGAGGAGACAGGGGGCTGGAGACCCAGTACTTC.